Here is one T cell receptor beta chain with its context. The data are from a study of control samples from healthy donors and cancer patients. Sequencing used immunoSEQ multiplex PCR; TCRdb keeps in-frame clones, though not all of them. The table shows about 79,000 clones, with roughly 93% occurring only once. Germline assignment: CDR1 SGHDN and CDR2 FVKESK. V was pared by 0 bases and J by 0 bases, with 3 bases between. CDR3 size: 15 residues. This TCR derives from a woman aged 35 to 49 with lung cancer. The chain is built from TRBV14 and TRBJ1-6; D uncertain. The specimen sequenced was PBMCs. The CDR3 DNA follows: TGTGCCAGCAGCCAAGAGTACTCCTATAATTCACCCCTCCACTTT. It yields the protein CASSQEYSYNSPLHF.